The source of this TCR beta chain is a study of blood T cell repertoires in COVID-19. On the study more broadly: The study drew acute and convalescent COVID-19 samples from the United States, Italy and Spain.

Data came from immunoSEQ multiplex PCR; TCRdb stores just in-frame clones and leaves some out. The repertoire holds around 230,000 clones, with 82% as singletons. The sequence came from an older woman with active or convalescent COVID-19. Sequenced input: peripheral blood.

CDR3 region: CASSRTGQGSEKLFF. The CDR3 region has the DNA TGTGCCAGCAGCCGGACAGGACAGGGGAGTGAAAAACTGTTTTTT. The chain combines TRBV6-5 with TRBJ1-4, with TRBD1 identical over 9 bases. The CDR3 totals 15 residues. The germline V gene encodes CDR1 MNHEY and CDR2 SVGAGI. The J segment lost 7 bases and the V segment lost 6 bases, leaving 9 bases of the junction unmatched.